Shown below are 22 T cell receptor beta chains from a single sample sequenced in a study of blood T cell repertoires in COVID-19. Method: immunoSEQ multiplex PCR; TCRdb's copy keeps in-frame clones and lacks some. The table includes fewer than 130,000 clones, around 90% detected once. The source material was peripheral blood. The receptors were sampled from a woman in her forties or fifties with acute or convalescent COVID-19.

This chain links TRBV7-2 with TRBJ2-5, with TRBD1 matching 7 bases. V lost 3 bases, J lost 5 bases, and 12 bases stayed unmatched. In germline, CDR1 is SGHTA, CDR2 FQGNSA. The CDR3 runs 16 residues. CDR3: CASSFLSRGGRETQYF. In DNA form, the CDR3 reads TGTGCCAGCAGCTTTTTGTCAAGAGGGGGCCGGGAGACCCAGTACTTC.

The V gene is TRBV6-4, the J gene TRBJ1-1; D may be TRBD1 (6 bases). The CDR3 length is 13 residues. The ends were cut back, 3 bases at V and 3 bases at J, with 8 bases in the middle. The germline gives CDR1 MRHNA, CDR2 SNTAGT. The CDR3 protein is CASSEWTDTEAFF. The CDR3 nucleotides are TGTGCCAGCAGTGAGTGGACAGACACTGAAGCTTTCTTT.

This clone was recorded once. This chain joins TRBV9 and TRBJ1-2; the match to TRBD1 covers 10 bases. The CDR3 has 14 amino acids. Per the germline V gene, CDR1 is SGDLS and CDR2 is YYNGEE. J was trimmed by 7 bases and V by 4 bases; bases with no gene match: 7. In DNA, the CDR3 is TGTGCCAGCAGCACCAGACAGGGGGCGGTTGGCTACACCTTC. The encoded protein is CASSTRQGAVGYTF.

This clone was seen a single time. The chain joins TRBV5-1 to TRBJ2-5, with TRBD2 matching over 7 bases. V was clipped by 4 bases and J by 5 bases; unmatched bases: 11. CDR1 SGHRS and CDR2 YFSETQ come from the germline V gene. This CDR3 region has 15 residues. DNA for the CDR3: TGCGCCAGCAGCCTTGCTCCTGCGGGGGTGGAGACCCAGTACTTC. Translating it yields CASSLAPAGVETQYF.

This clone has a single count. This rearrangement joins TRBV7-6 to TRBJ1-2; 11 bases fit TRBD1. Germline V lookup: CDR1 SGHVS, CDR2 FNYEAQ. Trimming cost V 5 bases and J 6 bases; bases outside gene matches: 2. This CDR3 spans 13 amino acids. The CDR3 spells CASSRTGGDGYTF. DNA of the CDR3: TGTGCCAGCAGCCGGACAGGGGGCGATGGCTACACCTTC.

The chain combines TRBV7-2 with TRBJ2-3; 14 bases are shared with TRBD2. After removal of 2 bases from V and 4 bases from J, the junction contained 5 bases not matched to a gene. This CDR3 spans 17 amino acids. From germline, CDR1 is SGHTA and CDR2 FQGNSA. CDR3 DNA: TGTGCCAGCAGCTTACGGGGGACTAGCGGGAGAGCAGATACGCAGTATTTT. Amino acids: CASSLRGTSGRADTQYF. The variable domain in full, with the rest retrieved from reference TRBV7-2 and TRBJ2-3, is GAGVSQSPSNKVTEKGKDVELRCDPISGHTALYWYRQSLGQGLEFLIYFQGNSAPDKSGLPSDRFSAERTGGSVSTLTIQRTQQEDSAVYLCASSLRGTSGRADTQYFGPGTRLTVL.

This clone was observed a handful of times. The chain is built from TRBV9 and TRBJ1-2; TRBD1 matches at 9 bases. The CDR3 is 14 residues long. The germline V gene has CDR1 SGDLS and CDR2 YYNGEE. V dropped 5 bases and J dropped 4; count of bases not matched to a gene: 6. This CDR3 is CASRGTGYSYGYTF. The CDR3 DNA sequence: TGTGCCAGCAGAGGGACAGGGTATAGCTATGGCTACACCTTC.

This rearrangement joins TRBV7-9 to TRBJ2-2; D remains unclear. Germline-derived CDR1 and CDR2 are SEHNR and FQNEAQ (reference sequence). The length of the CDR3 is 14 residues. The V and J ends lost 5 bases and 0 bases respectively, with 7 bases between them. The CDR3 DNA reads as TGTGCCAGCAGCCCTACAGCGAACACCGGGGAGCTGTTTTTT. This gives the protein CASSPTANTGELFF.

V is TRBV14 and J is TRBJ2-5; 7 positions match TRBD1. The V and J ends lost 3 bases and 5 bases, in that order; junction bases with no gene match: 9. The CDR3 contains 15 residues. Germline CDR1 is SGHDN and CDR2 is FVKESK. For the CDR3, the DNA is TGTGCCAGCAGCCAGGAACAGGGGCGCTGGGAGACCCAGTACTTC. This sequence encodes CASSQEQGRWETQYF.

The chain carries TRBV27 and TRBJ1-1; D remains ambiguous. Trimming removed 3 bases at V and 1 base at J, with 6 bases between. Germline assignment: CDR1 MNHEY and CDR2 SMNVEV (reference sequence). This CDR3 has 13 residues. The CDR3 region is CASSLEENTEAFF. The CDR3 DNA reads as TGTGCCAGCAGTTTGGAGGAGAACACTGAAGCTTTCTTT.

This clone has a handful of counts. V gene TRBV10-2 combines with J gene TRBJ2-1, with 12 nucleotides matching TRBD2. Germline assignment: CDR1 WSHSY and CDR2 SAAADI. The V and J ends lost 8 bases and 7 bases, in that order; junction bases with no gene match: 3. The CDR3 contains 13 residues. CDR3: CASGLAGYNEQFF. CDR3 bases: TGCGCCAGCGGACTAGCGGGATATAATGAGCAGTTCTTC.

V usage is TRBV29-1 and J usage is TRBJ2-5; unclear D gene. Trimming pared 5 bases from V and 5 bases from J, leaving 6 bases between. Germline values: CDR1 SQVTM, CDR2 ANQGSEA. This CDR3 contains 10 residues. The CDR3 region is CSVSEETQYF. Written as DNA, the CDR3 is TGCAGCGTTAGTGAGGAGACCCAGTACTTC.

The chain has TRBV7-9 and TRBJ1-4, with a possible D match to TRBD1 (5 bases). Looked up from germline, CDR1 is SEHNR and CDR2 is FQNEAQ (reference sequence). With 1 base removed from V and 4 bases from J, the gap between germline ends came to 13 bases. CDR3 size: 16 residues. The CDR3 loop reads CASSLGLGGFNEKLFF. In DNA, the CDR3 is TGTGCCAGCAGCTTAGGCTTGGGGGGATTTAATGAAAAACTGTTTTTT. Based on the CDR3 plus reference TRBV7-9 and TRBJ1-4, the full variable domain is DTGVSQNPRHKITKRGQNVTFRCDPISEHNRLYWYRQTLGQGPEFLTYFQNEAQLEKSRLLSDRFSAERPKGSFSTLEIQRTEQGDSAMYLCASSLGLGGFNEKLFFGSGTQLSVL.

This chain connects TRBV5-4 to TRBJ2-7, with 10 bases fitting TRBD2. Germline V gene sequence: CDR1 SGHNT, CDR2 YYREEE (reference sequence). The CDR3 consists of 15 residues. V gave up 4 bases and J gave up 3 bases; unmatched junction bases: 7. The CDR3 bases are TGTGCCAGCAGCGGGGGGGGGACTAGCGTCTACGAGCAGTACTTC. Translated: CASSGGGTSVYEQYF.

The rearrangement joins TRBV7-9 to TRBJ2-7; D perhaps matches TRBD1 (5 bases). Per germline, CDR1 SEHNR and CDR2 FQNEAQ (reference sequence). The CDR3 length is 15 residues. Deletions cut 3 bases from V and 0 bases from J, with 12 bases between. The CDR3 nucleotides are TGTGCCAGCAGCTTTCAGGGCCTCGACTCCTACGAGCAGTACTTC. Translation: CASSFQGLDSYEQYF. Combining the CDR3 with reference TRBV7-9 and TRBJ2-7 gives the whole variable domain DTGVSQNPRHKITKRGQNVTFRCDPISEHNRLYWYRQTLGQGPEFLTYFQNEAQLEKSRLLSDRFSAERPKGSFSTLEIQRTEQGDSAMYLCASSFQGLDSYEQYFGPGTRLTVT.

The chain uses TRBV9 and TRBJ2-5; 7 positions match TRBD2. Germline assignment: CDR1 SGDLS and CDR2 YYNGEE. V lost 1 base and J lost 4; bases outside the gene matches: 7. The CDR3 extends over 15 amino acids. The CDR3 DNA is TGTGCCAGCAGCGTAATGGGAACTAGCGCAGAGACCCAGTACTTC. Translation: CASSVMGTSAETQYF. Variable domain in full (rest from reference TRBV9 and TRBJ2-5): DSGVTQTPKHLITATGQRVTLRCSPRSGDLSVYWYQQSLDQGLQFLIQYYNGEERAKGNILERFSAQQFPDLHSELNLSSLELGDSALYFCASSVMGTSAETQYFGPGTRLLVL.

This chain joins TRBV11-2 and TRBJ1-5; D gene ambiguous. Per the germline V gene, CDR1 is SGHAT and CDR2 is FQNNGV. The CDR3 is made up of 13 amino acids. Trimming removed 5 bases from V and 9 bases from J, with 14 bases in between. The CDR3 region has the DNA TGTGCCAGCAGCCGTAGTCTGGAGAGGCCCCAGCATTTT. Translating gives CASSRSLERPQHF.

The rearrangement joins TRBV7-9 to TRBJ2-1; TRBD2 matches 7 bases. Looked up from germline, CDR1 is SEHNR and CDR2 is FQNEAQ (reference sequence). The CDR3 sequence is 14 residues long. With 2 bases clipped from V and 13 bases from J, the junction kept 11 bases outside the gene matches. The CDR3 sequence is CASSLRLAESGQFF. The CDR3 region has the DNA TGTGCCAGCAGCTTAAGGCTAGCGGAGTCGGGACAGTTCTTC.

This chain joins TRBV18 and TRBJ2-7, with 8 bases that match TRBD1. The V and J ends lost 1 base and 3 bases, in that order; junction bases with no gene match: 2. This CDR3 is built from 14 residues. CDR1 KGHSH and CDR2 LQKENI come from the germline V gene. Written as DNA, the CDR3 is TGTGCCAGCTCACCACGGGGGACAGGCTACGAGCAGTACTTC. Translating it yields CASSPRGTGYEQYF.

The chain has TRBV19 and TRBJ2-7; TRBD2 matches 12 bases. The V gene end was trimmed by 4 bases and the J gene end by 3 bases; junction bases not matched to a gene: 4. CDR1 and CDR2 from the germline V gene are LNHDA and SQIVND (reference sequence). The CDR3 contains 15 residues. For the CDR3, the DNA is TGTGCCAGTAGTAAAGGACTAGCGGGAATCTACGAGCAGTACTTC. This translates into CASSKGLAGIYEQYF.

The chain employs TRBV5-1 and TRBJ2-7; 8 nucleotides match TRBD1. The CDR3 has 13 residues. CDR1 is SGHRS, CDR2 YFSETQ, per germline. The V segment lost 4 bases and the J segment 2 bases; nucleotides outside the gene matches: 2. CDR3 region: CASSRTGPYEQYF. CDR3 DNA: TGCGCCAGCAGCAGGACAGGGCCCTACGAGCAGTACTTC. The full variable domain, with the rest looked up from reference TRBV5-1 and TRBJ2-7, is KAGVTQTPRYLIKTRGQQVTLSCSPISGHRSVSWYQQTPGQGLQFLFEYFSETQRNKGNFPGRFSGRQFSNSRSEMNVSTLELGDSALYLCASSRTGPYEQYFGPGTRLTVT.

The chain is built from TRBV28 and TRBJ2-3; D is possibly TRBD2 (6 bases). Looked up from germline, CDR1 is MDHEN and CDR2 is SYDVKM. CDR3 length: 17 amino acids. The V end lost 7 bases, the J end lost 2 bases, and 22 bases lay between the germline ends. The CDR3 spells CASTPKVRRGNTDTQYF. Here the CDR3 DNA reads TGTGCCAGCACCCCCAAGGTCCGGCGGGGAAACACAGATACGCAGTATTTT.